Listed below are T cell receptor beta chains from one sample, sequenced in a study of regulatory and conventional T cells in RAG deficiency. Sequenced by immunoSEQ multiplex PCR; TCRdb stores in-frame clones only, minus some. Altogether over 10,000 clones are present, around 92% being singletons, with the ten largest covering approximately 1%. The data were also submitted as part of a second study, on regulatory T cells.

Sequencing input: CD4+ effector T cells sorted from blood. All receptors derive from a human donor in good health. Each CDR3 is given with its conserved first and last residue. The order of the fields is J gene, V gene, D gene, clone size, CDR3 protein, CDR3 DNA. D genes are given only for firm matches. Not every row has a clone size; where given, it reads once, few, many or a size class.

j_call: TRBJ2-7; v_call: TRBV30; d_call: -; clone_size: once; cdr3_aa: CAWSHTRDEQYF; cdr3_nt: TGTGCCTGGAGTCATACCCGCGACGAGCAGTACTTC
j_call: TRBJ1-1; v_call: TRBV9; d_call: -; clone_size: -; cdr3_aa: CASSVVEGPQAEAFF; cdr3_nt: TGTGCCAGCAGCGTAGTGGAGGGACCTCAGGCTGAAGCTTTCTTT
j_call: TRBJ2-3; v_call: TRBV5-1; d_call: -; clone_size: -; cdr3_aa: CASSLAIGGADTQYF; cdr3_nt: TGCGCCAGCAGCTTGGCCATTGGGGGTGCAGATACGCAGTATTTT
j_call: TRBJ1-5; v_call: TRBV5-1; d_call: -; clone_size: -; cdr3_aa: CASSSQDGQPQHF; cdr3_nt: TGCGCCAGCAGCTCCCAGGACGGTCAGCCCCAGCATTTT
j_call: TRBJ1-4; v_call: TRBV5-5; d_call: TRBD1; clone_size: -; cdr3_aa: CASSAPDRGSNEKLFF; cdr3_nt: TGTGCCAGCAGCGCCCCGGACAGGGGTTCTAATGAAAAACTGTTTTTT
j_call: TRBJ2-6; v_call: TRBV2; d_call: -; clone_size: -; cdr3_aa: CASMWGYLDGANVLTF; cdr3_nt: TGTGCCAGCATGTGGGGCTATTTAGATGGGGCCAACGTCCTGACTTTC
j_call: TRBJ2-7; v_call: TRBV6-1; d_call: -; clone_size: -; cdr3_aa: CASSEGGSSYEQYF; cdr3_nt: TGTGCCAGCAGTGAAGGCGGCAGCTCCTACGAGCAGTACTTC
j_call: TRBJ2-7; v_call: TRBV9; d_call: TRBD2; clone_size: -; cdr3_aa: CASSVASGLSYEQYF; cdr3_nt: TGTGCCAGCAGCGTAGCTAGCGGGCTTTCCTACGAGCAGTACTTC
j_call: TRBJ1-1; v_call: TRBV27; d_call: -; clone_size: -; cdr3_aa: CASRTRGRGTEAFF; cdr3_nt: TGTGCCAGCAGAACCAGGGGAAGAGGCACTGAAGCTTTCTTT
j_call: TRBJ2-2; v_call: TRBV6-4; d_call: -; clone_size: -; cdr3_aa: CASSAAGGSGTGELFF; cdr3_nt: TGTGCCAGCAGCGCGGCTGGGGGTTCGGGCACCGGGGAGCTGTTTTTT
j_call: TRBJ1-4; v_call: TRBV30; d_call: -; clone_size: -; cdr3_aa: CAWSVRGGKEKLFF; cdr3_nt: TGTGCCTGGAGTGTACGAGGGGGGAAAGAAAAACTGTTTTTT
j_call: TRBJ2-1; v_call: TRBV30; d_call: -; clone_size: -; cdr3_aa: CAWSAGARYNEQFF; cdr3_nt: TGTGCCTGGAGTGCTGGCGCACGCTACAATGAGCAGTTCTTC
j_call: TRBJ1-2; v_call: TRBV7-9; d_call: -; clone_size: few; cdr3_aa: CASSSRGNNYGYTF; cdr3_nt: TGTGCCAGCAGCTCAAGGGGGAATAACTATGGCTACACCTTC
j_call: TRBJ1-2; v_call: TRBV28; d_call: TRBD1; clone_size: -; cdr3_aa: CASGSSGTGAINYGYTF; cdr3_nt: TGTGCCAGCGGAAGCAGTGGGACAGGGGCGATCAACTATGGCTACACCTTC
j_call: TRBJ2-1; v_call: TRBV18; d_call: -; clone_size: -; cdr3_aa: CASSLRNEQFF; cdr3_nt: TGTGCCAGCTCATTGAGGAATGAGCAGTTCTTC
j_call: TRBJ2-6; v_call: TRBV5-8; d_call: -; clone_size: -; cdr3_aa: CASSLGGFSGANVLTF; cdr3_nt: TGTGCCAGCAGCTTGGGGGGCTTCTCTGGGGCCAACGTCCTGACTTTC
j_call: TRBJ2-1; v_call: TRBV11-3; d_call: -; clone_size: -; cdr3_aa: CASSFSNNEQFF; cdr3_nt: TGTGCCAGCAGCTTTAGCAATAATGAGCAGTTCTTC
j_call: TRBJ2-4; v_call: TRBV5-5; d_call: -; clone_size: -; cdr3_aa: CASSLMSLAKNIQYF; cdr3_nt: TGTGCCAGCAGCTTGATGTCTCTAGCCAAAAACATTCAGTACTTC
j_call: TRBJ1-1; v_call: TRBV11-2; d_call: -; clone_size: -; cdr3_aa: CASSLVLMNTEAFF; cdr3_nt: TGTGCCAGCAGCTTAGTTTTGATGAACACTGAAGCTTTCTTT
j_call: TRBJ1-1; v_call: TRBV9; d_call: -; clone_size: -; cdr3_aa: CASSVEGLNTEAFF; cdr3_nt: TGTGCCAGCAGCGTAGAGGGGTTGAACACTGAAGCTTTCTTT
j_call: TRBJ1-1; v_call: TRBV7-9; d_call: -; clone_size: once; cdr3_aa: CASSLAVQDHEAFF; cdr3_nt: TGTGCCAGCAGCTTAGCTGTTCAGGACCATGAAGCTTTCTTT
j_call: TRBJ2-5; v_call: TRBV11-2; d_call: TRBD2; clone_size: -; cdr3_aa: CASSSGLAGETQYF; cdr3_nt: TGTGCCAGCAGCTCGGGACTAGCGGGAGAGACCCAGTACTTC
j_call: TRBJ1-4; v_call: TRBV9; d_call: -; clone_size: once; cdr3_aa: CASSPRRVAQSEKLFF; cdr3_nt: TGTGCCAGCAGCCCGAGGAGGGTAGCACAGTCTGAAAAACTGTTTTTT
j_call: TRBJ1-5; v_call: TRBV21-1; d_call: -; clone_size: -; cdr3_aa: CASRGPTLHF; cdr3_nt: TGTGCCAGCAGGGGCCCGACGTTGCATTTT
j_call: TRBJ1-2; v_call: TRBV27; d_call: TRBD1; clone_size: -; cdr3_aa: CASSPSGGKLANYGYTF; cdr3_nt: TGTGCCAGCAGTCCGTCAGGGGGGAAATTGGCTAACTATGGCTACACCTTC
j_call: TRBJ2-3; v_call: TRBV18; d_call: -; clone_size: -; cdr3_aa: CASSPYSGTPRVADTQYF; cdr3_nt: TGTGCCAGCTCACCGTACTCCGGGACGCCCAGGGTCGCAGATACGCAGTATTTT
j_call: TRBJ2-3; v_call: TRBV9; d_call: TRBD2; clone_size: -; cdr3_aa: CASSPGLESGTQYF; cdr3_nt: TGTGCCAGCAGCCCGGGACTAGAATCGGGCACGCAGTATTTT
j_call: TRBJ2-5; v_call: TRBV5-4; d_call: -; clone_size: -; cdr3_aa: CASSLPGETQYF; cdr3_nt: TGTGCCAGCAGCTTACCCGGTGAGACCCAGTACTTC
j_call: TRBJ2-1; v_call: TRBV6-5; d_call: TRBD2; clone_size: -; cdr3_aa: CASSPGLAGEQFF; cdr3_nt: TGTGCCAGCAGCCCCGGACTAGCCGGTGAGCAGTTCTTC
j_call: TRBJ2-3; v_call: TRBV5-1; d_call: -; clone_size: -; cdr3_aa: CASSIDSPDTQYF; cdr3_nt: TGCGCCAGCAGCATCGACTCCCCAGATACGCAGTATTTT
j_call: TRBJ1-1; v_call: TRBV5-1; d_call: TRBD1; clone_size: -; cdr3_aa: CASSLVQGVNTEAFF; cdr3_nt: TGCGCCAGCAGCTTGGTGCAGGGGGTGAACACTGAAGCTTTCTTT
j_call: TRBJ1-3; v_call: TRBV2; d_call: -; clone_size: -; cdr3_aa: CASSPPAGSGNTIYF; cdr3_nt: TGTGCCAGCAGTCCTCCGGCTGGCTCTGGAAACACCATATATTTT
j_call: TRBJ2-1; v_call: TRBV20-1; d_call: -; clone_size: -; cdr3_aa: CSASAEEQFF; cdr3_nt: TGCAGTGCCTCAGCCGAGGAGCAGTTCTTC
j_call: TRBJ1-2; v_call: TRBV6-1; d_call: -; clone_size: -; cdr3_aa: CASSEIGGWGYTF; cdr3_nt: TGTGCCAGCAGTGAAATTGGGGGATGGGGCTACACCTTC
j_call: TRBJ2-2; v_call: TRBV9; d_call: TRBD2; clone_size: -; cdr3_aa: CASSVEVAGITGELFF; cdr3_nt: TGTGCCAGCAGCGTAGAGGTAGCGGGGATCACCGGGGAGCTGTTTTTT
j_call: TRBJ1-4; v_call: TRBV5-5; d_call: -; clone_size: -; cdr3_aa: CASSFLRDYNEKLFF; cdr3_nt: TGTGCCAGCAGCTTCCTAAGGGACTATAATGAAAAACTGTTTTTT
j_call: TRBJ2-6; v_call: TRBV5-1; d_call: TRBD1; clone_size: -; cdr3_aa: CASSSGTGISGANVLTF; cdr3_nt: TGCGCCAGCAGCTCCGGGACAGGGATATCTGGGGCCAACGTCCTGACTTTC
j_call: TRBJ1-1; v_call: TRBV5-4; d_call: -; clone_size: -; cdr3_aa: CASSLQGGNTEAFF; cdr3_nt: TGTGCCAGCAGCTTGCAGGGAGGGAACACTGAAGCTTTCTTT
j_call: TRBJ2-1; v_call: TRBV7-2; d_call: TRBD2; clone_size: -; cdr3_aa: CASNIPSGSLHEQFF; cdr3_nt: TGTGCCAGCAACATACCTAGCGGGAGTCTGCATGAGCAGTTCTTC
j_call: TRBJ2-4; v_call: TRBV19; d_call: -; clone_size: -; cdr3_aa: CATSPGGSGNIQYF; cdr3_nt: TGTGCCACTAGCCCCGGGGGCTCGGGAAACATTCAGTACTTC
j_call: TRBJ1-4; v_call: TRBV29-1; d_call: -; clone_size: -; cdr3_aa: CSVGKTGIGEKLFF; cdr3_nt: TGCAGCGTTGGGAAAACGGGGATCGGGGAAAAACTGTTTTTT
j_call: TRBJ2-2; v_call: TRBV7-2; d_call: TRBD2; clone_size: once; cdr3_aa: CASSSPRTSGAGELFF; cdr3_nt: TGTGCCAGCAGCTCTCCCAGGACTAGCGGGGCCGGGGAGCTGTTTTTT
j_call: TRBJ1-1; v_call: TRBV29-1; d_call: -; clone_size: -; cdr3_aa: CSVDWGSGTEAFF; cdr3_nt: TGCAGCGTTGATTGGGGTTCGGGCACTGAAGCTTTCTTT
j_call: TRBJ2-1; v_call: TRBV5-4; d_call: TRBD2; clone_size: -; cdr3_aa: CASSFGTSQSNEQFF; cdr3_nt: TGTGCCAGCAGCTTTGGGACTAGCCAAAGCAATGAGCAGTTCTTC
j_call: TRBJ1-2; v_call: TRBV19; d_call: TRBD1; clone_size: -; cdr3_aa: CASIRTGGANYGYTF; cdr3_nt: TGTGCCAGTATTAGGACAGGGGGCGCTAACTATGGCTACACCTTC
j_call: TRBJ1-5; v_call: TRBV19; d_call: TRBD1; clone_size: -; cdr3_aa: CASRRDSPYNQPQHF; cdr3_nt: TGTGCCAGTAGAAGGGACAGCCCCTATAATCAGCCCCAGCATTTT
j_call: TRBJ1-1; v_call: TRBV28; d_call: TRBD1; clone_size: -; cdr3_aa: CASRPSDRLNTEAFF; cdr3_nt: TGTGCCAGCAGACCCTCGGACAGGTTGAACACTGAAGCTTTCTTT
j_call: TRBJ2-6; v_call: TRBV19; d_call: -; clone_size: -; cdr3_aa: CASSMGSGANVLTF; cdr3_nt: TGTGCCAGTAGTATGGGTTCTGGGGCCAACGTCCTGACTTTC
j_call: TRBJ1-2; v_call: TRBV5-1; d_call: TRBD1; clone_size: -; cdr3_aa: CASSLAGQYQDGYTF; cdr3_nt: TGCGCCAGCAGCTTGGCGGGACAGTACCAAGATGGCTACACCTTC
j_call: TRBJ1-6; v_call: TRBV27; d_call: -; clone_size: -; cdr3_aa: CASSLGGPNSPLHF; cdr3_nt: TGTGCCAGCAGTTTGGGGGGGCCTAATTCACCCCTCCACTTT
j_call: TRBJ2-7; v_call: TRBV7-9; d_call: -; clone_size: -; cdr3_aa: CASSPSRGSYEQYF; cdr3_nt: TGTGCCAGCAGCCCCAGCAGGGGTTCCTACGAGCAGTACTTC
j_call: TRBJ2-3; v_call: TRBV18; d_call: -; clone_size: once; cdr3_aa: CASSPRDFLSNTQYF; cdr3_nt: TGTGCCAGCTCACCCCGGGACTTTCTTTCTAATACGCAGTATTTT
j_call: TRBJ1-2; v_call: TRBV6-5; d_call: TRBD1; clone_size: -; cdr3_aa: CASSYSGQGATYGYTF; cdr3_nt: TGTGCCAGCAGTTACTCAGGACAGGGGGCGACCTATGGCTACACCTTC
j_call: TRBJ2-7; v_call: TRBV6-5; d_call: -; clone_size: -; cdr3_aa: CASSYSRLVGVEQYF; cdr3_nt: TGTGCCAGCAGTTACTCCAGACTAGTGGGAGTCGAGCAGTACTTC